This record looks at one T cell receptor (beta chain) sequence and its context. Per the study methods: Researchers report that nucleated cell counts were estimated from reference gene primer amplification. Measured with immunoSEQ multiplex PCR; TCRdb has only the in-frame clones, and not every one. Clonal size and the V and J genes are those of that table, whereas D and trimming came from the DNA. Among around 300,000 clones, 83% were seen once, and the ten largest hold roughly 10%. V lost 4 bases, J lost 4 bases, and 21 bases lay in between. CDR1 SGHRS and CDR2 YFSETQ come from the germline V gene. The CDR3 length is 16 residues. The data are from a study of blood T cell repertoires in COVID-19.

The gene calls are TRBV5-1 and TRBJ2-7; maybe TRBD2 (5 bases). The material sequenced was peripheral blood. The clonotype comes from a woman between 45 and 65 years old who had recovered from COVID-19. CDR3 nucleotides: TGCGCCAGCAGCAGAGGGATAAGCGGCGATTCTTACGAGCAGTACTTC. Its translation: CASSRGISGDSYEQYF.